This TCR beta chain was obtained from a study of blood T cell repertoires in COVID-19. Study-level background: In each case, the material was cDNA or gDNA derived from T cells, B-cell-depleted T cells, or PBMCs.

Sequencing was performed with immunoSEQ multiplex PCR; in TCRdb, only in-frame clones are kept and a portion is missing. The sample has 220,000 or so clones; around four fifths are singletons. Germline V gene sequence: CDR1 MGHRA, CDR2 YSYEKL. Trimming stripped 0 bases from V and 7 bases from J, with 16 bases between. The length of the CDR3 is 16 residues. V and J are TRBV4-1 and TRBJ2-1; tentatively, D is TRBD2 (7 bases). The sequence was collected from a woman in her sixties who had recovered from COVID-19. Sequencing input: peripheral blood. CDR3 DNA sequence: TGCGCCAGCAGCCAAGATTTCGGGGGGCTGGGGAATGAGCAGTTCTTC. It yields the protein CASSQDFGGLGNEQFF.